The 3 T cell receptor beta chains reported below all come from one sample, sequenced in a study of T cell changes during pregnancy in multiple sclerosis. Profiling relied on immunoSEQ multiplex PCR, and the TCRdb table lists in-frame clones only, not all of them. The data show approximately 46,000 clones, about 91% seen once. Source: CD8+ T cells from peripheral blood mononuclear cells, taken after pregnancy. The receptor source for this set is a female donor with multiple sclerosis, enrolled in a pregnancy study.

The chain links TRBV10-1 to TRBJ1-4; the match to TRBD1 covers 7 bases. The CDR3 spans 15 residues. CDR1 WNHNN and CDR2 SYGVQD come from the germline V gene (reference sequence). V shed 2 bases and J 3 bases; nucleotides not matched to a gene: 3. For the CDR3, the DNA is TGCGCCAGCAGTGAGGAACAGGGGCCTAATGAAAAACTGTTTTTT. Its protein product is CASSEEQGPNEKLFF.

The rearrangement joins TRBV19 to TRBJ2-2; 9 nucleotides align to TRBD1. V shed 9 bases and J 7 bases; nucleotides not matched to a gene: 6. The CDR3 covers 13 residues. Germline CDR1 reads LNHDA; CDR2 reads SQIVND (reference sequence). The CDR3 nucleotides read TGTGCCAGCCGGACAGGGGCTATCGGGGAGCTGTTTTTT. This translates into CASRTGAIGELFF. Full variable domain (remainder filled in from reference TRBV19 and TRBJ2-2): DGGITQSPKYLFRKEGQNVTLSCEQNLNHDAMYWYRQDPGQGLRLIYYSQIVNDFQKGDIAEGYSVSREKKESFPLTVTSAQKNPTAFYLCASRTGAIGELFFGEGSRLTVL.

The chain employs TRBV19 and TRBJ2-1; 9 positions agree with TRBD1. CDR3 length: 16 amino acids. Trimming removed 7 bases from V and 4 bases from J; junction bases left unmatched: 11. CDR1 and CDR2 from the germline V gene are LNHDA and SQIVND (reference sequence). CDR3 nucleotide sequence: TGTGCCAGTAAGAGGTCCGGGACAGGGTCTTACAATGAGCAGTTCTTC. Its protein is CASKRSGTGSYNEQFF. Full variable domain (outside the CDR3, taken from reference TRBV19 and TRBJ2-1): DGGITQSPKYLFRKEGQNVTLSCEQNLNHDAMYWYRQDPGQGLRLIYYSQIVNDFQKGDIAEGYSVSREKKESFPLTVTSAQKNPTAFYLCASKRSGTGSYNEQFFGPGTRLTVL.